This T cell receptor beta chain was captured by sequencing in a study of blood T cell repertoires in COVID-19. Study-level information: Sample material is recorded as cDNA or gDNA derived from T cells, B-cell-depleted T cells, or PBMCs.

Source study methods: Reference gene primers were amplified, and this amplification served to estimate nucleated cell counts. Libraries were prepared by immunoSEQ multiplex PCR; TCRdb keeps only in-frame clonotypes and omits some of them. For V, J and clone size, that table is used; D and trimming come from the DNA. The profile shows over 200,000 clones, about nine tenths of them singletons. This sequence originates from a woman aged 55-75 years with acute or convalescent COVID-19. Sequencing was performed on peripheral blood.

The CDR3 here is CASSLEGGEQYF. CDR3 coding DNA: TGCGCCAGCAGCTTGGAAGGGGGCGAGCAGTACTTC. V and J are TRBV5-1 and TRBJ2-7, with TRBD1 as a possible D gene (6 bases). Germline loops: CDR1 SGHRS, CDR2 YFSETQ. The ends were cut back, 0 bases at V and 6 bases at J, with 7 bases in the middle. CDR3 length: 12 residues.